Listed below are T cell receptor beta chains from one sample, sequenced in a study of blood T cell repertoires in COVID-19. Libraries were prepared by immunoSEQ multiplex PCR; TCRdb keeps only in-frame clonotypes and omits some of them. The sample has tens of thousands of clones, 74% seen once. Input material: peripheral blood. The source of these receptors is a human donor with acute or convalescent COVID-19. The donor label of this sample is uncertain. Both conserved end residues are part of each CDR3. Each record gives: V gene, J gene, CDR3 length, D gene, clone size, CDR3 DNA, CDR3 protein. A D gene is named only where the DNA matches it firmly. For some rows the clone size is stated as once, few or many, or as a class when expanded; others skip it.

>TRBV14|TRBJ2-2|15|-|-
TGTGCCAGCAGCACCCGACTAGAGGGTACCGGGGAGCTGTTTTTT
CASSTRLEGTGELFF
>TRBV27|TRBJ2-2|15|-|-
TGTGCCAGCAGTTTAAACTCAGGGGTTACCGGGGAGCTGTTTTTT
CASSLNSGVTGELFF
>TRBV6-5|TRBJ2-1|14|TRBD1|-
TGTGCCAGCAGTCGGGACAGGGGTATTAAACGGCAGTTCTTC
CASSRDRGIKRQFF
>TRBV6-2/TRBV6-3|TRBJ1-6|13|-|-
TGTGCCAGCAGTTTGGCAGGGAAGTCACCCCTCCACTTT
CASSLAGKSPLHF
>TRBV2|TRBJ2-2|14|TRBD2|few
TGTGCCAGCGGGAGGGCGTTACACACCGGGGAGCTGTTTTTT
CASGRALHTGELFF
>TRBV3-1/TRBV3-2|TRBJ2-3|16|TRBD2|-
TGTGCCAGCAGGACTAGCGGAGCAACTAGCACAGATACGCAGTATTTT
CASRTSGATSTDTQYF
>TRBV21-1|TRBJ1-5|17|-|-
TGTGCCAGCAGCCGACCTTGGCGGGGCCCCTCCAATCAGCCCCAGCATTTT
CASSRPWRGPSNQPQHF
>TRBV2|TRBJ2-7|14|TRBD1|-
TGTGCCAGCAGTGACCTCCGACAGGGATACGAGCAGTACTTC
CASSDLRQGYEQYF
>TRBV20-1|TRBJ2-3|13|-|-
TGCAGTGCTAGTCCTGATAGGAGAAGTACGCAGTATTTT
CSASPDRRSTQYF
>TRBV4-2|TRBJ2-7|15|-|few
TGTGCCAGCAGCCAAGCAGAGGGGGTCTCCTACGAGCAGTACTTC
CASSQAEGVSYEQYF
>TRBV12-3/TRBV12-4|TRBJ1-4|13|-|-
TGTGCCGGCAAGAGCACAGGGTCGGAAAAACTGTTTTTT
CAGKSTGSEKLFF
>TRBV24-1|TRBJ2-7|13|TRBD1|-
TGTGCCAACCGAGCAGACAGGGCTTACGAGCAGTACTTC
CANRADRAYEQYF
>TRBV19|TRBJ1-5|18|-|-
TGTGCCAGTAGTATAGATCTGGGCAGGGGATTACGAAATCAGCCCCAGCATTTT
CASSIDLGRGLRNQPQHF
>TRBV18|TRBJ2-3|16|TRBD1|-
TGTGCCAGCTCACCATTGGGACAGGGATCAACAGATACGCAGTATTTT
CASSPLGQGSTDTQYF
>TRBV6-1|TRBJ2-7|12|-|-
TGTGCCAGCAGTGAAAGCCGATACGAGCAGTACTTC
CASSESRYEQYF
>TRBV5-1|TRBJ2-7|13|-|-
TGCGCCAGCAGCTTGCGGGAAGGGAACGAGCAGTACTTC
CASSLREGNEQYF
>TRBV3-1/TRBV3-2|TRBJ2-5|15|-|-
TGTGCCAGCAGCCAAACGGGTGGCGGCCAAGAGACCCAGTACTTC
CASSQTGGGQETQYF
>TRBV19|TRBJ2-6|14|-|-
TGTGCCAGTAGTTCCGCGAGTGGGGCCAACGTCCTGACTTTC
CASSSASGANVLTF
>TRBV27|TRBJ1-6|15|-|many
TGTGCCAGCAGTCCTTGGACCTCAGGGGATTCACCCCTCCACTTT
CASSPWTSGDSPLHF
>TRBV19|TRBJ2-5|17|TRBD2|-
TGTGCCAGTAGTATATCGGGACTAGCGGGAGTGGCGGAGACCCAGTACTTC
CASSISGLAGVAETQYF
>TRBV13|TRBJ2-5|14|-|-
TGTGCCAGCTGCGCTCGGACAGCCCAAGAGACCCAGTACTTC
CASCARTAQETQYF
>TRBV6-2/TRBV6-3|TRBJ1-5|13|TRBD1|-
TGTGCCAGCAGTGCTACAGGGGTACAGCCCCAGCATTTT
CASSATGVQPQHF
>TRBV2|TRBJ2-2|13|TRBD1|once
TGTGCCAGCGGGGACAGAGGGACCGGGGAGCTGTTTTTT
CASGDRGTGELFF
>TRBV6-5|TRBJ1-4|13|-|-
TGTGCCAGCAGATGGGGGGACGGAGAAAAACTGTTTTTT
CASRWGDGEKLFF
>TRBV4-3|TRBJ2-1|21|-|-
TGCGCCAGCAGCCAAGAGGTATTCCGGGCAGGGGCGGTAGCACGAGGCAATGAGCAGTTCTTC
CASSQEVFRAGAVARGNEQFF
>TRBV27|TRBJ1-1|14|-|-
TGTGCCAGCAGTTTATTGGGGCCAAACACTGAAGCTTTCTTT
CASSLLGPNTEAFF
>TRBV18|TRBJ1-3|13|-|-
TGTGCCAGCTCCTCGGGAGAAGGGGACACCATATATTTT
CASSSGEGDTIYF
>TRBV2|TRBJ2-3|15|TRBD1|-
TGTGCCAGCAGACAACAGGGGGCATCACCAGATACGCAGTATTTT
CASRQQGASPDTQYF
>TRBV6-5|TRBJ1-5|12|TRBD1|few
TGTGCCAGCAGTCGACAGGGCGCGCCCCAGCATTTT
CASSRQGAPQHF
>TRBV5-1|TRBJ2-5|13|-|few
TGCGCCAGCATCGACATTCCGGCGGAGACCCAGTACTTC
CASIDIPAETQYF
>TRBV28|TRBJ1-2|12|-|once
TGTGCCAGCAGTCCAGAATCATATGGCTACACCTTC
CASSPESYGYTF
>TRBV7-6|TRBJ2-5|17|TRBD2|-
TGTGCCAGCAGCTTAGAAGGCATTAGCGGGAGGGGAGAGACCCAGTACTTC
CASSLEGISGRGETQYF
>TRBV18|TRBJ2-5|14|TRBD1|-
TGTGCCAGCTCACCGGACAGGGGAGGAAAGACCCAGTACTTC
CASSPDRGGKTQYF
>TRBV5-6|TRBJ2-3|18|-|-
TGTGCCAGCAGCGGCGGGGTGGAGGCGACTACTAGCACAGATACGCAGTATTTT
CASSGGVEATTSTDTQYF
>TRBV27|TRBJ1-5|11|-|-
TGTGCCAGCAGTTTAATCAGGCCCCAGCATTTT
CASSLIRPQHF
>TRBV5-1|TRBJ2-1|12|TRBD1|-
TGCGCCAGCAGCATCGACAGGGGTGAGCAGTTCTTC
CASSIDRGEQFF
>TRBV28|TRBJ2-7|16|TRBD2|-
TGTGCCAGCAGTTTTGCCCTAGCGGCAATCTCCTACGAGCAGTACTTC
CASSFALAAISYEQYF
>TRBV9|TRBJ2-1|11|-|-
TGTGCCAGCTCGTTGGCCAATGAGCAGTTCTTC
CASSLANEQFF
>TRBV30|TRBJ1-6|13|-|-
TGTGCCGGTCGGGACTCCACAAATTCACCCCTCCACTTT
CAGRDSTNSPLHF
>TRBV7-3|TRBJ2-3|13|-|few
TGTGCCAGCAGCTTAGGCCGAGGAGATACGCAGTATTTT
CASSLGRGDTQYF
>TRBV7-8|TRBJ1-5|15|TRBD1|-
TGTGCCAGCAGCCCGGGACAGTCTAGCAATCAGCCCCAGCATTTT
CASSPGQSSNQPQHF
>TRBV7-2|TRBJ1-5|17|TRBD1|-
TGTGCCAGCAGCTTATCAGGGACAGGGTACTACAATCAGCCCCAGCATTTT
CASSLSGTGYYNQPQHF
>TRBV11-2|TRBJ1-6|15|-|few
TGTGCCAGCAGCCTAGGGGCAGGGGTTAATTCACCCCTCCACTTT
CASSLGAGVNSPLHF
>TRBV28|TRBJ1-3|14|-|-
TGTGCCAGCAGTCAGGGAGGGACTGGAAACACCATATATTTT
CASSQGGTGNTIYF
>TRBV2|TRBJ2-2|15|-|-
TGTGCCAGCATCCAGGGGGGACAAAGGGCCGGGGAGCTGTTTTTT
CASIQGGQRAGELFF
>TRBV5-4|TRBJ2-2|14|-|-
TGTGCCAGCAGCTTGGGACTACCCACCGGGGAGCTGTTTTTT
CASSLGLPTGELFF
>TRBV24-1|TRBJ1-5|13|-|-
TGTGCCACCAGTGTTTCGGGCAATCAGCCCCAGCATTTT
CATSVSGNQPQHF
>TRBV12-3/TRBV12-4|TRBJ1-5|13|-|-
TGTGCCAGCAGTCCGTCGGACTTTCAGCCCCAGCATTTT
CASSPSDFQPQHF